Below are 8 T cell receptor beta chains sequenced from a single sample in a study of T cells in localized non-small cell lung cancer (TCRdb year 2020). Library preparation employed the immunoSEQ multiplex PCR assay. Entries here come from immuneACCESS through TCRdb and include only in-frame sequences with V and J called. Some clones fail to appear in such tables; in the studies checked, an unresolved V gene covers under half of the shortfall, and the cause of the remainder is unknown. Within this sample are 40,000 or so clones, with around 75% of them counted one time only. Over 30% of the sample goes to the ten largest clones. Source: PBMCs, taken before any cancer treatment. The source of these receptors is a woman between 40 and 69 years old with stage II squamous cell lung carcinoma.

The chain uses TRBV11-3 and TRBJ2-3; D remains ambiguous. The CDR3 loop spans 16 amino acids. Germline CDR1 and CDR2: SGHNT and YENEEA. V lost 0 bases and J 2 bases, leaving 12 bases between the germline ends. The CDR3 DNA reads TGTGCCAGCAGCTTAGATGGAAACAGTTACACAGATACGCAGTATTTT. This codes for CASSLDGNSYTDTQYF.

V gene TRBV5-1 combines with J gene TRBJ1-1; D is undetermined. The CDR3 extends over 16 amino acids. Germline loops: CDR1 SGHRS, CDR2 YFSETQ. Trimming cost V 2 bases and J 4 bases, with 18 bases left between them. The chain's CDR3 is CASSFTPSGSGTEAFF. The DNA for the CDR3 is TGCGCCAGCAGCTTTACTCCCTCGGGCAGCGGCACTGAAGCTTTCTTT. Full variable domain (outside the CDR3, taken from reference TRBV5-1 and TRBJ1-1): KAGVTQTPRYLIKTRGQQVTLSCSPISGHRSVSWYQQTPGQGLQFLFEYFSETQRNKGNFPGRFSGRQFSNSRSEMNVSTLELGDSALYLCASSFTPSGSGTEAFFGQGTRLTVV.

Only a few counts were recorded for this clone. This rearrangement joins TRBV5-1 to TRBJ2-2; D remains unclear. This CDR3 contains 16 residues. CDR1 SGHRS and CDR2 YFSETQ come from the germline V gene. The V gene lost 3 bases and the J gene lost 0 bases, with 12 bases spanning the gap. The CDR3 nucleotides read TGCGCCAGCAGCTCAGGAGCCGCTTCGAACACCGGGGAGCTGTTTTTT. Protein: CASSSGAASNTGELFF.

J is TRBJ1-2 and V is TRBV5-1; D is perhaps TRBD1 (5 bases). The CDR3 is 14 residues long. The V end was cut by 4 bases, the J end by 4 bases, with 14 bases between. Per the germline V gene, CDR1 is SGHRS and CDR2 is YFSETQ. This CDR3 reads CASSPGASSYGYTF. CDR3 in DNA: TGCGCCAGCAGCCCTGGGGCGTCATCCTATGGCTACACCTTC. Full variable domain (outside the CDR3, taken from reference TRBV5-1 and TRBJ1-2): KAGVTQTPRYLIKTRGQQVTLSCSPISGHRSVSWYQQTPGQGLQFLFEYFSETQRNKGNFPGRFSGRQFSNSRSEMNVSTLELGDSALYLCASSPGASSYGYTFGSGTRLTVV.

The rearrangement uses TRBV5-6 and TRBJ2-5, with 8 nucleotides matching TRBD1. There are 15 residues in the CDR3. The germline gives CDR1 SGHDT, CDR2 YYEEEE. The ends lost 0 bases at V and 1 base at J; junction bases unmatched: 2. CDR3 DNA sequence: TGTGCCAGCAGCTTGGGACAGGGGATCCAAGAGACCCAGTACTTC. Amino acids: CASSLGQGIQETQYF. Complete variable domain (other parts from reference TRBV5-6 and TRBJ2-5): DAGVTQSPTHLIKTRGQQVTLRCSPKSGHDTVSWYQQALGQGPQFIFQYYEEEERQRGNFPDRFSGHQFPNYSSELNVNALLLGDSALYLCASSLGQGIQETQYFGPGTRLLVL.

The chain carries TRBV6-5 and TRBJ2-7; D perhaps matches TRBD1 (6 bases). The CDR3 sequence is 14 residues long. Trimming removed 7 bases at V and 3 bases at J, with 16 bases between. Germline loops: CDR1 MNHEY, CDR2 SVGAGI. The chain's CDR3 is CASKSGQTNYEQYF. CDR3 nucleotide sequence: TGTGCCAGCAAAAGTGGACAGACCAACTACGAGCAGTACTTC.

In its sample, this clone was seen a few times. The J gene is TRBJ2-3, the V gene TRBV28; 10 nucleotides align to TRBD2. Germline V gene sequence: CDR1 MDHEN, CDR2 SYDVKM. The CDR3 runs 16 residues. V trimming: 2 bases; J trimming: 0 bases; junction bases outside the gene matches: 2. CDR3 DNA: TGTGCCAGCAGTTTAGGGACTAGCGACAGCACAGATACGCAGTATTTT. This codes for CASSLGTSDSTDTQYF.

The chain has TRBV5-4 and TRBJ2-2; 12 nucleotides match TRBD2. The CDR3 sequence is 15 residues long. Per the germline V gene, CDR1 is SGHNT and CDR2 is YYREEE (reference sequence). The ends lost 4 bases at V and 6 bases at J; junction bases unmatched: 4. In DNA, the CDR3 is TGTGCCAGCAGCCCCCGGACTAGCGGGGCCGGGGAGCTGTTTTTT. Its translation is CASSPRTSGAGELFF.